This TCR beta chain was captured by sequencing in a study of T-cell reconstitution after alpha-beta-depleted transplantation in children. Molecular barcoding with unique molecular identifiers was used for the TCRbeta library. TCRdb ran MiXCR on the PCR reads and lists one entry per CDR3 protein. The table records 780,000 or so distinct CDR3 sequences, about 16% of them present only once. The CDR3 is 17 residues long. The germline V gene encodes CDR1 SGDLS and CDR2 YYNGEE. Between the trimmed V and J ends, which lost 0 bases and 7 bases, there was a span of 19 bases. This clonotype was observed a few times.

Material: PBMCs, mostly from graft donor cells, obtained 360 days after TCRalphabeta/CD19-depleted stem cell transplant. This rearrangement joins TRBV9 to TRBJ2-2; D might be TRBD1 or TRBD2, each matching 5 bases. The receptor was derived from a male patient younger than 18 who had a stem cell transplant for acute lymphoblastic leukemia, so the T cells may come from the graft donor. CDR3 bases: TGTGCCAGCAGCGTAGGGGGGTGGGGGAAAGGAGGCGGGGAGCTGTTTTTT. Amino acid sequence: CASSVGGWGKGGGELFF. Together with reference TRBV9 and TRBJ2-2, the CDR3 gives the full variable domain: DSGVTQTPKHLITATGQRVTLRCSPRSGDLSVYWYQQSLDQGLQFLIQYYNGEERAKGNILERFSAQQFPDLHSELNLSSLELGDSALYFCASSVGGWGKGGGELFFGEGSRLTVL.